Below, 3 T cell receptor beta chains from the same sample are listed, as sequenced in a study of OX40 agonist ivuxolimab in advanced cancers. Assay used: immunoSEQ multiplex PCR; TCRdb lists only in-frame clones, some missing. The sample holds about 47,000 clones, about four fifths seen once. Sample: CD4+ or CD8+ T cells sorted from blood, taken in a trial of the OX40 agonist ivuxolimab. These receptors were taken from an adult with an advanced solid tumor such as melanoma, head and neck, liver or kidney cancer.

This chain uses TRBV6-5 with TRBJ1-1; D remains ambiguous. The CDR3 has 13 amino acids. Trimming removed 2 bases from V and 0 bases from J, with 4 bases in between. Germline V lookup: CDR1 MNHEY, CDR2 SVGAGI. CDR3 in DNA: TGTGCCAGCAGTTACGTCCTGAACACTGAAGCTTTCTTT. Its protein product is CASSYVLNTEAFF.

The V call is TRBV30, the J call TRBJ2-2; D possibly matches TRBD1 or TRBD2 (7 bases each). The CDR3 runs 14 residues. Germline V gene lookup returns CDR1 GTSNPN and CDR2 SVGIG (reference sequence). V shed 8 bases and J shed 3 bases, with 16 bases lying between them. The CDR3 nucleotides read TGTGCCCTCCAGGGGGGGGGCGACACCGGGGAGCTGTTTTTT. Its translation: CALQGGGDTGELFF.

This clone was seen a few times. CDR3 loop: CASSQGGGVSETQYF. The CDR3 DNA is TGCGCCAGCAGCCAGGGGGGAGGGGTTTCAGAGACCCAGTACTTC. The J gene is TRBJ2-5, the V gene TRBV4-1; 7 nucleotides align to TRBD2. Germline assignment: CDR1 MGHRA and CDR2 YSYEKL. Losses at the gene ends were 3 bases for V and 4 bases for J; bases not matched to a gene: 8. The CDR3 is made up of 15 amino acids.